A single sample is the source of the 17 T cell receptor beta chains below, sequenced in a study of CD8 T cells in Susac syndrome. Roughly 0.45 to 1 ug RNA was reverse transcribed with random hexamers. TCRdb reanalysed the immunoSEQ multiplex PCR reads using MiXCR and keeps one entry per CDR3 protein. The profile shows approximately 210,000 distinct CDR3 sequences, 85% to 95% of them singletons. Sequenced material: CD4+ T cells from PBMCs. These receptors were obtained from a human donor with Susac syndrome.

CDR3 protein: CASSLSGRTEAFF. For the CDR3, the DNA is TGCGCCAGCAGCTTGTCCGGACGGACTGAAGCTTTCTTT. This chain joins TRBV5-1 and TRBJ1-1; the D is unclear. This CDR3 region has 13 residues. Looked up from germline, CDR1 is SGHRS and CDR2 is YFSETQ. Between the trimmed V and J ends, which lost 1 base and 5 bases, there was a span of 9 bases.

The rearrangement links TRBV12-3 or TRBV12-4 to TRBJ2-3; 7 bases line up with TRBD2. This CDR3 contains 16 residues. V was clipped by 4 bases and J by 6 bases; unmatched bases: 13. CDR3 sequence: CASSSLAGPGMDTQYF. The CDR3 DNA follows: TGTGCCAGCAGTTCCTTAGCGGGTCCGGGGATGGATACGCAGTATTTT.

This sequence joins TRBV6-2 or TRBV6-3 and TRBJ2-1; 9 bases agree with TRBD1. The CDR3 runs 14 residues. Germline CDR1 and CDR2: MNHEY and SVGEGT. V was clipped by 6 bases and J by 1 base; unmatched bases: 1. The DNA of the CDR3 is TGTGCCAGCAGGACAGGGGGATCCTACAATGAGCAGTTCTTC. It codes for CASRTGGSYNEQFF.

The CDR3 bases are TGCGCCAGCAGCTTGGTTACGCAGACTACAGATACGCAGTATTTT. It codes for CASSLVTQTTDTQYF. This chain joins TRBV5-1 and TRBJ2-3; D call uncertain. Germline-derived CDR1 and CDR2 are SGHRS and YFSETQ. This CDR3 comprises 15 residues. V was trimmed by 0 bases and J by 3 bases, leaving 11 bases between them.

V usage is TRBV6-1 and J usage is TRBJ1-5; TRBD1 matches at 8 bases. Trimming removed 4 bases from V and 4 bases from J; junction bases left unmatched: 0. The CDR3 runs to 13 residues. Germline CDR1 is MNHNS and CDR2 is SASEGT. DNA for the CDR3: TGTGCCAGCAGTGGGACAGGGAATCAGCCCCAGCATTTT. It encodes CASSGTGNQPQHF.

The gene calls are TRBV30 and TRBJ1-2; TRBD1 matches at 7 bases. Germline V gene lookup returns CDR1 GTSNPN and CDR2 SVGIG (reference sequence). CDR3 length: 15 amino acids. The V and J ends lost 1 base and 2 bases, in that order; junction bases with no gene match: 7. The CDR3 nucleotides read TGTGCCTGGAGTGAGGGGACAGCGAGGAACTATGGCTACACCTTC. It yields the protein CAWSEGTARNYGYTF.

The chain carries TRBV4-3 and TRBJ2-1; D is perhaps TRBD2 (6 bases). Germline V gene sequence: CDR1 LGHNA, CDR2 YSLEER. V was pared by 4 bases and J by 2 bases, with 18 bases between. The CDR3 is 17 amino acids. The CDR3, as DNA: TGCGCCAGCAGCCGCCAAATGGGCGGGGTGACCTACAATGAGCAGTTCTTC. Translated, it gives CASSRQMGGVTYNEQFF.

The chain carries TRBV25-1 and TRBJ1-1; D is ambiguous. CDR3 length: 13 amino acids. V lost 1 base, J lost 6 bases, and 9 bases lay in between. In germline, CDR1 is MGHDK, CDR2 SYGVNS. CDR3 DNA sequence: TGTGCCAGCAGTGAATCGGTAAAGTCTGAAGCTTTCTTT. Protein: CASSESVKSEAFF.

The chain has TRBV28 and TRBJ1-1, with a weak D call TRBD1 (6 bases). The germline V gene encodes CDR1 MDHEN and CDR2 SYDVKM. This CDR3 has 14 residues. The V gene lost 5 bases and the J gene lost 11 bases, with 21 bases spanning the gap. CDR3 coding DNA: TGTGCCAGCAGTCTCCCTGGGCCTCAGAGGGGGGCTTTCTTT. This sequence encodes CASSLPGPQRGAFF.

The rearrangement links TRBV7-9 to TRBJ2-3; D is possibly TRBD1 or TRBD2 (5 bases each). CDR1 is SEHNR, CDR2 FQNEAQ, per germline (reference sequence). V was shortened by 3 bases and J by 3 bases, with 7 bases between the two germline ends. The CDR3 sequence is 13 residues long. DNA for the CDR3: TGTGCCAGCAGCTTCAGGGAGACAGATACGCAGTATTTT. Its translation: CASSFRETDTQYF.

V is TRBV30 and J is TRBJ1-2; tentative D call: TRBD1 (6 bases). This CDR3 has 14 amino acids. The V end lost 0 bases, the J end lost 7 bases, and 15 bases lay between the germline ends. Germline-derived CDR1 and CDR2 are GTSNPN and SVGIG (reference sequence). The CDR3 sequence: CAWSVYREASGYTF. CDR3 nucleotide sequence: TGTGCCTGGAGTGTATACAGGGAGGCTTCTGGCTACACCTTC.

This rearrangement joins TRBV6-5 to TRBJ2-7, with D possibly TRBD2 on 6 matching bases. V gave up 5 bases and J gave up 2 bases, with 10 bases separating them. The CDR3 totals 13 residues. CDR1 MNHEY and CDR2 SVGAGI come from the germline V gene. The CDR3 region has the DNA TGTGCCAGCAGTACCGGGAGACCCTACGAGCAGTACTTC. Amino acids: CASSTGRPYEQYF.

This clonotype came up once. The chain employs TRBV28 and TRBJ1-5; D gene unclear. This CDR3 comprises 17 residues. The germline V gene has CDR1 MDHEN and CDR2 SYDVKM. V dropped 6 bases and J dropped 4 bases, with 22 bases sitting between them. CDR3 in amino acids: CASSTPPGTLRNQPQHF. The CDR3 DNA reads as TGTGCCAGCAGCACTCCCCCAGGCACCCTGAGGAATCAGCCCCAGCATTTT.

The rearrangement joins TRBV21-1 to TRBJ2-1; TRBD2, as called in the table, went unchecked against the DNA. TRBV21-1 is termed a pseudogene. The CDR3 length is 18 residues. CDR3 nucleotide sequence: TGTGCCAGCAGCAAACCGGGACTAGCGGGGGGAACCTACAATGAGCAGTTCTTC. Translating it yields CASSKPGLAGGTYNEQFF.

The chain couples TRBV7-2 to TRBJ1-2, with 9 bases matching TRBD1. Germline assignment: CDR1 SGHTA and CDR2 FQGNSA. This CDR3 is 16 amino acids long. The V gene end was trimmed by 4 bases and the J gene end by 2 bases; junction bases not matched to a gene: 8. The chain's CDR3 is CASSSAWDRVNYGYTF. CDR3 coding DNA: TGTGCCAGCAGCTCGGCGTGGGACAGGGTCAACTATGGCTACACCTTC.

This clonotype was detected only once. This chain uses TRBV7-3 with TRBJ2-7; maybe TRBD1 (5 bases). The CDR3 runs 16 residues. Deletions cut 0 bases from V and 0 bases from J, with 12 bases between. Germline lookup yields CDR1 SGHTA and CDR2 FQGTGA. The CDR3 spells CASSLTRGHPSYEQYF. The CDR3 coding sequence is TGTGCCAGCAGCTTAACGAGAGGACATCCCTCCTACGAGCAGTACTTC. The variable domain in full, with the rest retrieved from reference TRBV7-3 and TRBJ2-7, is GAGVSQTPSNKVTEKGKYVELRCDPISGHTALYWYRQSLGQGPEFLIYFQGTGAADDSGLPNDRFFAVRPEGSVSTLKIQRTERGDSAVYLCASSLTRGHPSYEQYFGPGTRLTVT.

This sequence joins TRBV19 and TRBJ1-6; possibly TRBD1 for D (6 bases). CDR1 is LNHDA and CDR2 is SQIVND in the germline V gene (reference sequence). Trimming left V 9 bases short and J 7 bases short, with 16 bases between. The CDR3 is 14 amino acids. CDR3 protein: CASAFDRSNSPLHF. The CDR3 DNA follows: TGTGCCAGCGCATTCGACAGGAGCAATTCACCCCTCCACTTT.